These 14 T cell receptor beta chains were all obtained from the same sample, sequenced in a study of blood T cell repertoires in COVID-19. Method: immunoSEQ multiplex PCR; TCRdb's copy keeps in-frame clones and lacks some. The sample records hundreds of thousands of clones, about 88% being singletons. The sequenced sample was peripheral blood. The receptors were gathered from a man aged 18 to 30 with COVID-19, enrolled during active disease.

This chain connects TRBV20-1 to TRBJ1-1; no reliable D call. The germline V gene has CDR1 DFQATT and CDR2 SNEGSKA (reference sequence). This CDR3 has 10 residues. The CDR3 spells CRGMNTEAFF. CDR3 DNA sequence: TGCAGGGGCATGAACACTGAAGCTTTCTTT.

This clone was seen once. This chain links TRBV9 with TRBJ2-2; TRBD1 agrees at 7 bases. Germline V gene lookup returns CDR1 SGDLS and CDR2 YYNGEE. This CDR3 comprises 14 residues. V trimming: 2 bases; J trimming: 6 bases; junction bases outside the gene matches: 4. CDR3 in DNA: TGTGCCAGCAGCGTCAAGACAGGGCCCGGGGAGCTGTTTTTT. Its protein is CASSVKTGPGELFF.

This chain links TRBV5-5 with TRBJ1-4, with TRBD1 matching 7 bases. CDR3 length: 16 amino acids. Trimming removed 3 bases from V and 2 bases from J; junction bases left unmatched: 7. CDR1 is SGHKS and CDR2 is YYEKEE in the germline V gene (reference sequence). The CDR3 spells CASSSGQRRTNEKLFF. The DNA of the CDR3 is TGTGCCAGCAGCTCGGGACAGCGCCGGACTAATGAAAAACTGTTTTTT.

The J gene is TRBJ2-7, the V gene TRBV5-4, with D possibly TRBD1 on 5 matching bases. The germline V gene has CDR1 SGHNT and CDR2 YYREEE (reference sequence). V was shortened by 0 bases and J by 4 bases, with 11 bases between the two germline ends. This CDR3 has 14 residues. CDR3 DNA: TGTGCCAGCAGCTTGGATACAGGCCTGTACGAGCAGTACTTC. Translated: CASSLDTGLYEQYF.

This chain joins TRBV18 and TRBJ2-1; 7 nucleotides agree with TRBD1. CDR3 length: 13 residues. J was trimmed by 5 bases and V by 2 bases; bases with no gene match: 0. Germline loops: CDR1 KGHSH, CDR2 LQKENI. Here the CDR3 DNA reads TGTGCCAGCTCACCAGGACAGGACAATGAGCAGTTCTTC. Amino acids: CASSPGQDNEQFF.

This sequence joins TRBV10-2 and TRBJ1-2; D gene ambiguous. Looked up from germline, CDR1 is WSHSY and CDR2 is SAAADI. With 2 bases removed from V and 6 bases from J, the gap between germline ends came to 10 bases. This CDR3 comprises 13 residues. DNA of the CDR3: TGCGCCAGCAGTGAGCAGGCAAGGAATGGCTACACCTTC. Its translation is CASSEQARNGYTF.

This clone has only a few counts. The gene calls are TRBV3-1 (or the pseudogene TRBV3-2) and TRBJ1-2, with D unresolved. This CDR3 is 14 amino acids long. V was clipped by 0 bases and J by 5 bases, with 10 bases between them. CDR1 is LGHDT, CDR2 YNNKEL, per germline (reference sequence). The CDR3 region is CASSQEWQSYGYTF. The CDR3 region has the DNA TGTGCCAGCAGCCAAGAATGGCAGTCTTATGGCTACACCTTC.

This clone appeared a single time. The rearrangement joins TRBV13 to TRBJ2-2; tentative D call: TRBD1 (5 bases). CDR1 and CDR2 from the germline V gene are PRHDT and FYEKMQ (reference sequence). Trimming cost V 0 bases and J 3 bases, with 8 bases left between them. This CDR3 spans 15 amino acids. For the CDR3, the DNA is TGTGCCAGCAGCTTAGGCAGACAGTACACCGGGGAGCTGTTTTTT. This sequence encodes CASSLGRQYTGELFF.

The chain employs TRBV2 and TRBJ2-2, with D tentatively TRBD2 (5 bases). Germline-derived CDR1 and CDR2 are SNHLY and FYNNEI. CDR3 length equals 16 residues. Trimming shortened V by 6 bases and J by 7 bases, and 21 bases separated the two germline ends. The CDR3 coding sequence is TGTGCCAGCAGCTCCGAGGCTAGCTCGGTGAGCGGGGAGCTGTTTTTT. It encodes CASSSEASSVSGELFF.

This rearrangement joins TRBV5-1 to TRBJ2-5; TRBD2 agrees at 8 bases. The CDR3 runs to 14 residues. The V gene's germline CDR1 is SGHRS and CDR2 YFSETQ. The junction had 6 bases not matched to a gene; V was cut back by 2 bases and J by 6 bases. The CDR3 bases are TGCGCCAGCAGCTTCGGGGGGGCCGGCCAGACCCAGTACTTC. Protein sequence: CASSFGGAGQTQYF.

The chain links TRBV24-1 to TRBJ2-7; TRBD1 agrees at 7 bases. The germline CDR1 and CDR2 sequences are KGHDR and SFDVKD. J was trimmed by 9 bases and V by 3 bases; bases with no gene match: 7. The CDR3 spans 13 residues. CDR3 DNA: TGTGCCACCAGTGATCCGACTCGGACAGGGCAGTACTTC. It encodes CATSDPTRTGQYF.

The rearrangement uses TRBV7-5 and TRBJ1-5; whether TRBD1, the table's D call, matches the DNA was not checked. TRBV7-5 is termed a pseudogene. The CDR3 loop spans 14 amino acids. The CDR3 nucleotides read TGTGTCAGAAACCCGGACAGGTTCAATCAGCCCCAGCATTTT. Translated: CVRNPDRFNQPQHF.

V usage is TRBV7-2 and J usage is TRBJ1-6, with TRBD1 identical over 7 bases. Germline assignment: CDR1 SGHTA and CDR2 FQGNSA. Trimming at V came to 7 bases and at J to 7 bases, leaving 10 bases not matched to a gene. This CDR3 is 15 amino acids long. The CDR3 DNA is TGTGCCAGCACTAAGACGGACAGGACAAATTCACCCCTCCACTTT. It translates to CASTKTDRTNSPLHF.

Written as DNA, the CDR3 is TGTGCCAGCAGCTTGCCAGGGGCGCAGAGGACTGAAGCTTTCTTT. As protein: CASSLPGAQRTEAFF. The chain couples TRBV5-6 to TRBJ1-1, with D possibly being TRBD1 (6 bases). This CDR3 contains 15 residues. Germline V lookup: CDR1 SGHDT, CDR2 YYEEEE. Between the trimmed V and J ends, which lost 1 base and 5 bases, there was a span of 15 bases.